One sample yielded the 7 T cell receptor beta chains listed below, sequenced in a study of blood T cell repertoires in COVID-19. The repertoire was sequenced with immunoSEQ multiplex PCR; TCRdb's copy has only in-frame clones and lacks some. The sample carries approximately 490,000 clones, about nine tenths recorded once. What was sequenced was PBMCs or T cells enriched from blood (not recorded which). These receptors all come from a woman aged 18-30 years who had recovered from COVID-19.

The CDR3, as DNA: TGTGCCAGCAGCTTAGCAGGGGGTGAAGCTTTCTTT. This codes for CASSLAGGEAFF. The genes are TRBV7-2 and TRBJ1-1; possible D gene TRBD1, 6 bases. Per germline, CDR1 SGHTA and CDR2 FQGNSA. Trimming took off 0 bases at V and 7 bases at J, with 6 bases between the two ends. This CDR3 region has 12 residues.

This clone is a singleton in its sample. CDR3 nucleotides: TGCGCCAGCAGCCATGGGGACAGGAGCGAAAATGAAAAACTGTTTTTT. Its translation: CASSHGDRSENEKLFF. The genes are TRBV4-1 and TRBJ1-4; 8 bases map to TRBD1. This CDR3 is built from 16 residues. From germline, CDR1 is MGHRA and CDR2 YSYEKL. Unmatched junction bases numbered 8, after V lost 3 bases and J lost 5 bases.

The V gene is TRBV11-2, the J gene TRBJ2-3; possible D gene TRBD2, 6 bases. Between the trimmed V and J ends, which lost 5 bases and 3 bases, there was a span of 15 bases. This CDR3 is built from 15 residues. Germline CDR1 reads SGHAT; CDR2 reads FQNNGV. Written as DNA, the CDR3 is TGTGCCAGCAGCCCGGGACTGGGAGATACAGATACGCAGTATTTT. As protein: CASSPGLGDTDTQYF.

This chain connects TRBV7-9 to TRBJ1-2; tentative D call: TRBD1 (5 bases). Trimming took 4 bases from V and 3 from J, leaving 9 bases between them. Germline V CDR1 and CDR2: SEHNR, FQNEAQ (reference sequence). CDR3 length: 13 amino acids. CDR3 region: CASSYGGYYGYTF. CDR3 nucleotide sequence: TGTGCCAGCAGCTACGGGGGGTACTATGGCTACACCTTC.

In this sample, this clone turned up once. J is TRBJ2-2 and V is TRBV5-1; no reliable D call. Trimming removed 2 bases from V and 1 base from J, with 6 bases in between. CDR1 SGHRS and CDR2 YFSETQ come from the germline V gene. This CDR3 is built from 14 residues. CDR3 coding DNA: TGCGCCAGCAGCTTCGGCGGGAACACCGGGGAGCTGTTTTTT. Its protein is CASSFGGNTGELFF. Using reference TRBV5-1 and TRBJ2-2 for the parts outside the CDR3, the full variable domain is KAGVTQTPRYLIKTRGQQVTLSCSPISGHRSVSWYQQTPGQGLQFLFEYFSETQRNKGNFPGRFSGRQFSNSRSEMNVSTLELGDSALYLCASSFGGNTGELFFGEGSRLTVL.

The chain combines TRBV3-1 (or the pseudogene TRBV3-2) with TRBJ1-5; D is unresolved. The CDR3 has 14 residues. Deletions cut 0 bases from V and 2 bases from J, with 5 bases between. Germline lookup yields CDR1 LGHDT and CDR2 YNNKEL (reference sequence). DNA of the CDR3: TGTGCCAGCAGCCAAGATCAGGGCAATCAGCCCCAGCATTTT. Protein sequence: CASSQDQGNQPQHF.

The chain couples TRBV19 to TRBJ2-7; 7 bases agree with TRBD1. V gave up 4 bases and J gave up 6 bases; unmatched junction bases: 6. Germline V CDR1 and CDR2: LNHDA, SQIVND (reference sequence). The CDR3 loop spans 13 amino acids. The CDR3 loop reads CASSTLEGAEQYF. The CDR3 region has the DNA TGTGCCAGTAGTACACTAGAGGGGGCCGAGCAGTACTTC. The variable domain in full, completed from reference TRBV19 and TRBJ2-7, reads DGGITQSPKYLFRKEGQNVTLSCEQNLNHDAMYWYRQDPGQGLRLIYYSQIVNDFQKGDIAEGYSVSREKKESFPLTVTSAQKNPTAFYLCASSTLEGAEQYFGPGTRLTVT.